These T cell receptor beta chains were read from a single sample in a study of T cell responses to AZD1222 COVID-19 vaccine. Sequenced by immunoSEQ multiplex PCR; TCRdb stores in-frame clones only, minus some. The sample carries 100,000 or so clones, 85% to 90% recorded once. Here the sequenced sample was peripheral blood, taken on day 0 of AZD1222 vaccination. These receptors all come from an adult in good health. Both conserved end residues are part of each CDR3. The D gene is left open where the match is weak. Size tells how often a clone was seen (once, few, many) or the class of an expanded clone, and some rows leave it out.

v_call	j_call	d_call	clone_size	cdr3_aa	cdr3_nt
TRBV5-1	TRBJ1-2	-	-	CASSSDWNYGYTF	TGCGCCAGCAGCTCGGACTGGAACTATGGCTACACCTTC
TRBV7-9	TRBJ1-2	-	-	CASSLGGAGYTF	TGTGCCAGCAGCTTAGGCGGTGCTGGCTACACCTTC
TRBV27	TRBJ2-7	-	-	CASSWGATYEQYF	TGTGCCAGCAGTTGGGGGGCTACCTACGAGCAGTACTTC
TRBV28	TRBJ2-7	TRBD2	-	CASRGGTIYEQYF	TGTGCCAGCAGGGGGGGGACCATTTACGAGCAGTACTTC
TRBV4-1	TRBJ1-5	-	-	CASSQEGSGGSNQPQHF	TGCGCCAGCAGCCAAGAGGGTTCGGGGGGGAGCAATCAGCCCCAGCATTTT
TRBV6-6	TRBJ2-1	-	-	CASGGGWIEEQFF	TGTGCCAGTGGAGGGGGCTGGATCGAGGAGCAGTTCTTC
TRBV10-3	TRBJ1-1	-	-	CAMGVGEDTEAFF	TGTGCCATGGGGGTCGGGGAGGACACTGAAGCTTTCTTT
TRBV4-3	TRBJ1-2	-	-	CASSLKIDRINGYTF	TGCGCCAGCAGCCTTAAGATCGACAGGATAAATGGCTACACCTTC
TRBV5-4	TRBJ2-1	TRBD2	-	CASSPTSGRGDEQFF	TGTGCCAGCAGCCCCACTAGCGGGAGGGGGGATGAGCAGTTCTTC
TRBV7-2	TRBJ1-5	-	-	CASSLGSQNQPQHF	TGTGCCAGCAGCTTAGGAAGCCAAAATCAGCCCCAGCATTTT
TRBV5-4	TRBJ1-1	-	-	CASSLNGRGDTEAFF	TGTGCCAGCAGCTTGAACGGCAGGGGCGACACTGAAGCTTTCTTT
TRBV18	TRBJ1-5	TRBD1	-	CASSLPGQGQPQHF	TGTGCCAGCTCACTGCCGGGACAGGGACAGCCCCAGCATTTT
TRBV3-1/TRBV3-2	TRBJ1-1	TRBD1	-	CASSQDTRGREAFF	TGTGCCAGCAGCCAAGATACCAGGGGGAGAGAAGCTTTCTTT
TRBV6-4	TRBJ1-2	-	-	CASSGAGNYGYTF	TGTGCCAGCAGTGGTGCAGGGAACTATGGCTACACCTTC
TRBV21-1	TRBJ1-2	-	-	CAKSKGVGSPNYGYTF	TGTGCCAAGAGCAAAGGTGTAGGGTCGCCAAACTATGGCTACACCTTC
TRBV5-6	TRBJ1-5	-	few	CASSLYLAPRAQHF	TGTGCCAGCAGCTTGTACCTGGCGCCGCGAGCCCAGCATTTT
TRBV7-9	TRBJ2-1	TRBD2	-	CASSLVGRLAGGPPQFF	TGTGCCAGCAGCTTAGTGGGTCGACTAGCGGGGGGCCCTCCGCAGTTCTTC
TRBV9	TRBJ1-2	-	once	CASSVGTIPNYGYTF	TGTGCCAGCAGCGTAGGGACAATCCCTAACTATGGCTACACCTTC
TRBV2	TRBJ1-3	-	-	CASSELGGSVTGNTIYF	TGTGCCAGCAGTGAGCTCGGTGGTTCGGTAACTGGAAACACCATATATTTT
TRBV7-9	TRBJ1-1	-	-	CASSLGRSVNTEAFF	TGTGCCAGCAGCTTGGGTAGAAGTGTGAACACTGAAGCTTTCTTT
TRBV3-1/TRBV3-2	TRBJ1-4	TRBD1	-	CASSQAGTVRGKLFF	TGTGCCAGCAGCCAAGCCGGGACAGTAAGAGGAAAACTGTTTTTT
TRBV28	TRBJ1-1	-	-	CASILGTMNTEAFF	TGTGCCAGCATCCTGGGGACTATGAACACTGAAGCTTTCTTT
TRBV11-3	TRBJ2-1	-	-	CASSLENGDSYNEQFF	TGTGCCAGCAGCTTAGAGAACGGGGACTCCTACAATGAGCAGTTCTTC
TRBV6-2/TRBV6-3	TRBJ1-6	-	-	CASSPMGVQDELSPLHF	TGTGCCAGCAGTCCCATGGGGGTGCAAGATGAACTTTCACCCCTCCACTTT
TRBV4-1	TRBJ2-3	TRBD2	-	CASSPLAGGHTDTQYF	TGCGCCAGCAGCCCCCTGGCGGGGGGACACACAGATACGCAGTATTTT
TRBV28	TRBJ2-4	TRBD1	-	CASSYRGLAKNIQYF	TGTGCCAGCAGTTACAGGGGGCTGGCCAAAAACATTCAGTACTTC
TRBV5-1	TRBJ1-2	-	-	CASRRGQGGDYGYTF	TGCGCCAGCAGACGGGGGCAGGGAGGGGACTATGGCTACACCTTC
TRBV6-5	TRBJ2-1	-	-	CASRQDYPSYNEQFF	TGTGCCAGCAGGCAGGACTACCCCTCCTACAATGAGCAGTTCTTC
TRBV5-4	TRBJ1-1	TRBD1	-	CASSSPTGGTEAFF	TGTGCCAGCAGCTCGCCAACAGGGGGCACTGAAGCTTTCTTT
TRBV27	TRBJ1-2	TRBD1	-	CASGEGQGAGYTF	TGTGCCAGCGGTGAGGGACAGGGGGCCGGCTACACCTTC
TRBV19	TRBJ1-2	-	-	CASSIGRGYTF	TGTGCCAGTAGCATAGGCAGAGGCTACACCTTC
TRBV11-2	TRBJ2-3	TRBD2	-	CASRLASVSDTQYF	TGTGCCAGCCGACTAGCGAGTGTGTCAGATACGCAGTATTTT
TRBV7-9	TRBJ2-1	-	-	CASSPRETIEQFF	TGTGCCAGCAGCCCTAGGGAGACTATAGAGCAGTTCTTC
TRBV2	TRBJ2-1	-	-	CASMVEGWVGNEQFF	TGTGCCAGCATGGTGGAGGGTTGGGTAGGGAATGAGCAGTTCTTC
TRBV19	TRBJ1-4	-	-	CASSMKGGLEKLFF	TGTGCCAGTAGTATGAAGGGGGGCCTTGAAAAACTGTTTTTT
TRBV28	TRBJ2-4	TRBD2	-	CASSPSGRVGQNIQYF	TGTGCCAGCAGTCCTAGCGGGAGGGTGGGCCAAAACATTCAGTACTTC
TRBV6-5	TRBJ2-1	-	-	CASSYPTGPQFF	TGTGCCAGCAGTTACCCTACCGGTCCGCAGTTCTTC
TRBV3-1/TRBV3-2	TRBJ2-3	TRBD2	-	CASSLRTSGVGTDTQYF	TGTGCCAGCAGCCTGCGGACTAGCGGGGTGGGCACAGATACGCAGTATTTT
TRBV19	TRBJ2-5	-	-	CASSPGETQYF	TGTGCCAGTAGTCCGGGTGAGACCCAGTACTTC
TRBV19	TRBJ2-1	TRBD2	-	CASSITASGGPSNEQFF	TGTGCCAGTAGTATAACGGCTAGCGGGGGCCCGTCCAATGAGCAGTTCTTC